The 13 T cell receptor beta chains below all came from one sample that was sequenced in a study of vaccination and CD4 T cells after COVID-19. As to treatment: roughly ten-day PBMC culture with coronavirus spike peptide pools or control peptides (ViraFEST assay). Their antigens remain unidentified. An Oncomine TCR Beta short-read assay was used to sequence the DNA from cultured CD4+ T cells. MiXCR was run by TCRdb on the PCR reads, yielding one entry per CDR3 protein. The sample holds about 18,000 distinct CDR3 sequences, about 73% seen once. Material: CD4+ T cells from blood, cultured in vitro. These receptor sequences come from a human donor who had recovered from COVID-19.

The V call is TRBV6-2 or TRBV6-3, the J call TRBJ1-5; D is undetermined. The germline V gene has CDR1 MNHEY and CDR2 SVGEGT. Trimming took 8 bases from V and 1 from J, leaving 9 bases between them. The CDR3 has 13 amino acids. Here the CDR3 DNA reads TGTGCCAGCTCCAGAGGGAGCAATCAGCCCCAGCATTTT. Residues: CASSRGSNQPQHF.

This chain connects TRBV11-2 to TRBJ1-1, with no clear D. Germline V gene data show CDR1 as SGHAT and CDR2 as FQNNGV. Trimming took off 5 bases at V and 4 bases at J, with 17 bases between the two ends. The CDR3 extends over 15 amino acids. CDR3 amino acids: CASSQRLGIRTEAFF. The CDR3 coding sequence is TGTGCCAGCAGCCAGAGGCTAGGAATTCGCACTGAAGCTTTCTTT.

This clonotype came up a few times. This chain joins TRBV19 and TRBJ1-5; D uncertain. Looked up from germline, CDR1 is LNHDA and CDR2 is SQIVND (reference sequence). V was trimmed by 8 bases and J by 3 bases, leaving 14 bases between them. This CDR3 has 14 residues. This CDR3 reads CASSGRRDNQPQHF. CDR3 coding DNA: TGTGCCAGTTCGGGCAGGCGTGACAATCAGCCCCAGCATTTT.

This clonotype was observed a handful of times. One end of the junction does not line up with germline, which may come from a read error. Here the CDR3 reads CASSRTSGRAGTGELFF. CDR3 bases: TGTGCTAGCAGCCGGACTAGCGGGAGGGCCGGGACCGGGGAGCTGTTTTTT. The chain is built from TRBV7-7 and TRBJ2-2; TRBD2 matches at 15 bases. The CDR3 totals 17 residues. The germline V gene encodes CDR1 SSHAT and CDR2 FNYEAQ (reference sequence).

J is TRBJ2-3 and V is TRBV27; D might be TRBD2 (6 bases). CDR3 size: 17 residues. Germline loops: CDR1 MNHEY, CDR2 SMNVEV (reference sequence). Trimming shortened V by 3 bases and J by 0 bases, and 16 bases separated the two germline ends. The CDR3, as DNA: TGTGCCAGCAGTTTTACTAGCCCAGGGATTAGCACAGATACGCAGTATTTT. Translated, it gives CASSFTSPGISTDTQYF.

This chain joins TRBV6-1 and TRBJ2-7; D not resolved. This CDR3 has 12 amino acids. Between the trimmed V and J ends, which lost 10 bases and 6 bases, there was a span of 16 bases. Germline CDR1 reads MNHNS; CDR2 reads SASEGT. CDR3 protein: CATRWQFSEQYF. The CDR3 DNA reads TGTGCCACCCGCTGGCAATTCTCCGAGCAGTACTTC.

The J gene is TRBJ2-1, the V gene TRBV7-2; D is uncertain. The CDR3 totals 15 residues. CDR1 SGHTA and CDR2 FQGNSA come from the germline V gene. With 5 bases removed from V and 0 bases from J, the gap between germline ends came to 11 bases. The CDR3 region has the DNA TGTGCCAGCAGCGCCGTAAAGAGCTCCTACAATGAGCAGTTCTTC. Translating it yields CASSAVKSSYNEQFF.

The rearrangement uses TRBV20-1 and TRBJ1-5; 7 bases map to TRBD1. The CDR3 runs 18 residues. Germline CDR1 is DFQATT and CDR2 is SNEGSKA (reference sequence). V was clipped by 6 bases and J by 0 bases; unmatched bases: 17. CDR3 in DNA: TGCAGTGCCGCCTCTTCTACAGGGGAACCATATAGCAATCAGCCCCAGCATTTT. Residues: CSAASSTGEPYSNQPQHF.

This clonotype was observed a handful of times. The chain carries TRBV19 and TRBJ1-5, with 8 bases aligning to TRBD1. The germline V gene encodes CDR1 LNHDA and CDR2 SQIVND (reference sequence). This CDR3 spans 16 amino acids. V was clipped by 6 bases and J by 2 bases; unmatched bases: 9. The CDR3 is CASSGQGARGNQPQHF. Here the CDR3 DNA reads TGTGCCAGTAGCGGTCAGGGGGCTAGGGGCAATCAGCCCCAGCATTTT.

The chain carries TRBV6-1 and TRBJ2-5; D is ambiguous. The CDR3 has 14 amino acids. Looked up from germline, CDR1 is MNHNS and CDR2 is SASEGT. V was pared by 7 bases and J by 0 bases, with 12 bases between. CDR3 amino acids: CASIRRRNQETQYF. The CDR3 DNA is TGTGCCAGCATACGCAGGAGAAACCAAGAGACCCAGTACTTC.

The chain couples TRBV7-2 to TRBJ1-5, with D possibly TRBD1 on 5 matching bases. V was clipped by 1 base and J by 3 bases, with 10 bases between them. The length of the CDR3 is 15 residues. Per germline, CDR1 SGHTA and CDR2 FQGNSA. CDR3 protein: CASSLEGLHNQPQHF. The CDR3 bases are TGTGCCAGCAGCTTAGAGGGGCTACACAATCAGCCCCAGCATTTT.

V is TRBV11-2 and J is TRBJ1-4, with no clear D. The CDR3 length is 15 residues. V was cut by 7 bases and J by 5 bases, with 17 bases left in between. Germline loops: CDR1 SGHAT, CDR2 FQNNGV. This CDR3 is CASTLTSHFNEKLFF. CDR3 nucleotide sequence: TGTGCCAGCACCCTAACGTCCCATTTCAATGAAAAACTGTTTTTT.

The chain has TRBV7-2 and TRBJ2-7; 10 bases match TRBD2. After removal of 5 bases from V and 8 bases from J, the junction contained 9 bases not matched to a gene. Looked up from germline, CDR1 is SGHTA and CDR2 is FQGNSA. The CDR3 has 14 amino acids. DNA for the CDR3: TGTGCCAGCAGCCCGGGACTAGCGACGCACCAGCAGTACTTC. Residues: CASSPGLATHQQYF.